What follows are 24 T cell receptor beta chains derived from one specimen sequenced in a study of identical twins. Each CDR3 protein is one row after TCRdb ran MiXCR on the 5' RACE reads. The sample shows over 600,000 distinct CDR3 sequences, around 20% of them seen only once. The same data also contributed to another study, on T cells expressing NK-cell markers.

Sequencing was performed on PBMCs. These receptors originate from a woman aged 18-30 years in good health.

This clonotype has more than one count but fewer than ten. V gene TRBV20-1 combines with J gene TRBJ1-4, with TRBD1 matching 7 bases. CDR3 length: 14 residues. Germline CDR1 is DFQATT and CDR2 is SNEGSKA (reference sequence). V lost 8 bases and J lost 5; bases outside the gene matches: 11. CDR3 sequence (DNA): TGCAGTTCGTACTCCAGGGGGGGCAATGAAAAACTGTTTTTT. Translating gives CSSYSRGGNEKLFF.

The sample holds many counts of this clonotype. The CDR3 is CASSQDGRMIPNQPQHF. DNA of the CDR3: TGCGCCAGCAGCCAAGATGGCAGAATGATACCCAATCAGCCCCAGCATTTT. The V gene is TRBV4-1, the J gene TRBJ1-5; D is unresolved. The CDR3 extends over 17 amino acids. Germline CDR1 and CDR2: MGHRA and YSYEKL. Trimming cost V 0 bases and J 3 bases, with 15 bases left between them.

V gene TRBV20-1 combines with J gene TRBJ1-1; the D gene is possibly TRBD1 (6 bases). CDR1 and CDR2 (germline): DFQATT, SNEGSKA (reference sequence). The ends were cut back, 3 bases at V and 1 base at J, with 9 bases in the middle. This CDR3 has 13 residues. Written as DNA, the CDR3 is TGCAGTGCTAGCTGGGGACAGAACACTGAAGCTTTCTTT. It encodes CSASWGQNTEAFF.

This chain joins TRBV18 and TRBJ2-7; maybe TRBD1 (5 bases). Germline CDR1 KGHSH, CDR2 LQKENI. CDR3 length equals 14 residues. Deletions cut 6 bases from V and 6 bases from J, with 18 bases between. The CDR3 coding sequence is TGTGCCAGCTCGACCCCAACCAAAAGGGGCGAGCAGTACTTC. Its translation: CASSTPTKRGEQYF.

The chain recombines TRBV5-1 with TRBJ2-3; D gene uncertain. Trimming removed 1 base from V and 0 bases from J, with 9 bases in between. Germline V gene lookup returns CDR1 SGHRS and CDR2 YFSETQ. This CDR3 comprises 15 residues. The CDR3 reads CASSLSPSSTDTQYF. The CDR3 nucleotides read TGCGCCAGCAGCTTGAGTCCATCTAGCACAGATACGCAGTATTTT.

The chain uses TRBV20-1 and TRBJ2-3, with unresolved D. V was shortened by 3 bases and J by 0 bases, with 13 bases between the two germline ends. The V gene's germline CDR1 is DFQATT and CDR2 SNEGSKA (reference sequence). CDR3 length: 15 amino acids. This CDR3 reads CSASNPRTSTDTQYF. The CDR3 DNA reads TGCAGTGCTAGTAATCCTCGTACTAGCACAGATACGCAGTATTTT.

This clonotype occurred a few times. The rearrangement links TRBV12-3 or TRBV12-4 to TRBJ1-6; perhaps TRBD1 as D (6 bases). V was cut by 5 bases and J by 0 bases, with 11 bases left in between. The CDR3 is 16 residues long. CDR3 protein: CASSTGQSSYNSPLHF. Here the CDR3 DNA reads TGTGCCAGCAGTACAGGACAGAGCTCCTATAATTCACCCCTCCACTTT.

The chain links TRBV20-1 to TRBJ2-7; tentative D call: TRBD1 (6 bases). V lost 0 bases and J lost 6, with 15 bases in between. The CDR3 is 14 amino acids. Germline CDR1 is DFQATT and CDR2 is SNEGSKA (reference sequence). The DNA of the CDR3 is TGCAGTGCTAGAGATCCGACAGGACCCCGCGAGCAGTACTTC. This gives the protein CSARDPTGPREQYF.

This clonotype was observed a few times. This chain joins TRBV20-1 and TRBJ1-1; D perhaps matches TRBD1 (6 bases). V dropped 3 bases and J dropped 7 bases, with 18 bases sitting between them. Germline loops: CDR1 DFQATT, CDR2 SNEGSKA (reference sequence). The CDR3 is 14 residues long. The CDR3 nucleotides are TGCAGTGCTAGCCCGACGACAGGTTGGAGTGAAGCTTTCTTT. Translation: CSASPTTGWSEAFF.

This chain joins TRBV11-2 and TRBJ2-7; tentatively, D is TRBD2 (6 bases). Trimming took 5 bases from V and 3 from J, leaving 17 bases between them. The CDR3 is 15 amino acids. Per the germline V gene, CDR1 is SGHAT and CDR2 is FQNNGV. CDR3 bases: TGTGCCAGCAGCCCCGGGAGCCGGGACCTCTACGAGCAGTACTTC. Translation: CASSPGSRDLYEQYF. Together with reference TRBV11-2 and TRBJ2-7, the CDR3 gives the full variable domain: EAGVAQSPRYKIIEKRQSVAFWCNPISGHATLYWYQQILGQGPKLLIQFQNNGVVDDSQLPKDRFSAERLKGVDSTLKIQPAKLEDSAVYLCASSPGSRDLYEQYFGPGTRLTVT.

The chain combines TRBV5-1 with TRBJ2-1, with D perhaps TRBD1 (5 bases). Germline V gene lookup returns CDR1 SGHRS and CDR2 YFSETQ. Deletions cut 8 bases from V and 5 bases from J, with 17 bases between. The CDR3 totals 14 residues. Here the CDR3 reads CASRQTLQNNEQFF. The CDR3 DNA is TGCGCCAGTAGACAGACCCTACAAAACAATGAGCAGTTCTTC. Based on the CDR3 plus reference TRBV5-1 and TRBJ2-1, the full variable domain is KAGVTQTPRYLIKTRGQQVTLSCSPISGHRSVSWYQQTPGQGLQFLFEYFSETQRNKGNFPGRFSGRQFSNSRSEMNVSTLELGDSALYLCASRQTLQNNEQFFGPGTRLTVL.

V usage is TRBV29-1 and J usage is TRBJ2-2; tentatively, D is TRBD2 (6 bases). Trimming pared 4 bases from V and 5 bases from J, leaving 11 bases between. This CDR3 spans 13 amino acids. CDR1 SQVTM and CDR2 ANQGSEA come from the germline V gene. The CDR3, as DNA: TGCAGCGTTGGCGCGGGACGGACCGGGGAGCTGTTTTTT. It codes for CSVGAGRTGELFF.

The gene calls are TRBV5-1 and TRBJ2-1, with D unresolved. The germline V and J ends were trimmed by 7 bases and 5 bases, with 16 bases remaining between them. The CDR3 covers 14 residues. Germline V gene sequence: CDR1 SGHRS, CDR2 YFSETQ. CDR3 protein: CASVLDGRNNEQFF. The CDR3 DNA reads as TGCGCCAGCGTCTTGGACGGCAGGAACAATGAGCAGTTCTTC.

This clonotype has more than one count but fewer than ten. The chain has TRBV6-5 and TRBJ1-5; TRBD1 agrees at 7 bases. CDR1 MNHEY and CDR2 SVGAGI come from the germline V gene. With 2 bases clipped from V and 8 bases from J, the junction kept 0 bases outside the gene matches. The CDR3 is made up of 12 amino acids. The CDR3, as DNA: TGTGCCAGCAGTTACACAGGGGAGCCCCAGCATTTT. Protein: CASSYTGEPQHF.

This clonotype was seen repeatedly, ten times or more. The CDR3 spells CASSHLLTSGRNLKQFF. Here the CDR3 DNA reads TGTGCCAGCAGCCATCTTTTGACTAGCGGGAGAAATTTAAAGCAGTTCTTC. The chain links TRBV3-1 to TRBJ2-1; 12 bases are a match to TRBD2. Germline V gene lookup returns CDR1 LGHDT and CDR2 YNNKEL (reference sequence). There are 17 residues in the CDR3. Trimming at V came to 3 bases and at J to 11 bases, leaving 14 bases not matched to a gene.

This clonotype was counted at least ten times. V usage is TRBV5-1 and J usage is TRBJ2-3; possibly TRBD2 for D (6 bases). The CDR3 loop spans 14 amino acids. The germline V and J ends were trimmed by 0 bases and 9 bases, with 14 bases remaining between them. Per germline, CDR1 SGHRS and CDR2 YFSETQ. As DNA, the CDR3 is TGCGCCAGCAGCTTGGCCTCCGGGCGGGAAACGCAGTATTTT. Protein sequence: CASSLASGRETQYF.

The rearrangement uses TRBV12-3 or TRBV12-4 and TRBJ1-1; D not certain. The V end lost 3 bases, the J end lost 3 bases, and 14 bases lay between the germline ends. The CDR3 is 15 amino acids. The chain's CDR3 is CASSFWRTSHTEAFF. As DNA, the CDR3 is TGTGCCAGCAGTTTCTGGCGGACCTCGCACACTGAAGCTTTCTTT.

This chain connects TRBV9 to TRBJ2-6, with D perhaps being TRBD1 or TRBD2 (5 bases each). With 0 bases removed from V and 3 bases from J, the gap between germline ends came to 10 bases. CDR1 and CDR2 from the germline V gene are SGDLS and YYNGEE. There are 16 residues in the CDR3. In DNA, the CDR3 is TGTGCCAGCAGCGTAGTTTCGAGGGGTGGGGCCAACGTCCTGACTTTC. Its translation: CASSVVSRGGANVLTF.

This clonotype was detected only a few times. CDR3 protein: CASRERGASGANVLTF. CDR3 sequence (DNA): TGTGCCAGCAGGGAACGGGGGGCCTCTGGGGCCAACGTCCTGACTTTC. This chain uses TRBV27 with TRBJ2-6, with D maybe TRBD2 (7 bases). The ends were cut back, 6 bases at V and 0 bases at J, with 12 bases in the middle. Germline V gene sequence: CDR1 MNHEY, CDR2 SMNVEV (reference sequence). The CDR3 covers 16 residues.

V gene TRBV6-1 combines with J gene TRBJ2-5; a weak D match, TRBD1 (6 bases). This CDR3 contains 13 residues. The germline V gene encodes CDR1 MNHNS and CDR2 SASEGT. V was clipped by 6 bases and J by 5 bases, with 13 bases between them. CDR3 loop: CASRVGQRETQYF. As DNA, the CDR3 is TGTGCCAGCAGGGTCGGACAGAGGGAGACCCAGTACTTC.

Notes on this clonotype: One junction end does not reproduce the germline sequence, and a read error may be involved. The V call is TRBV5-1, the J call TRBJ2-7, with D tentatively TRBD2 (5 bases). The length of the CDR3 is 15 residues. Germline V CDR1 and CDR2: SGHRS, YFSETQ. The DNA of the CDR3 is TGCGCCAACAGCTTGGAGGTTATGCCCACTTACGAGCAGTACTTC. It translates to CANSLEVMPTYEQYF. Looking up the rest from reference TRBV5-1 and TRBJ2-7 gives the full variable domain: KAGVTQTPRYLIKTRGQQVTLSCSPISGHRSVSWYQQTPGQGLQFLFEYFSETQRNKGNFPGRFSGRQFSNSRSEMNVSTLELGDSALYLCANSLEVMPTYEQYFGPGTRLTVT.

The chain links TRBV5-5 to TRBJ1-1, with D tentatively TRBD1 (5 bases). V was clipped by 4 bases and J by 5 bases, with 12 bases between them. The germline V gene encodes CDR1 SGHKS and CDR2 YYEKEE (reference sequence). The CDR3 spans 13 residues. The CDR3 here is CASSPFPGTEAFF. The CDR3 nucleotides are TGTGCCAGCAGCCCGTTCCCAGGGACTGAAGCTTTCTTT.

CDR3 nucleotides: TGCGCCAGCAGGGCTGGGACAGCCTACGAGCAGTACTTC. Translated, it gives CASRAGTAYEQYF. The chain combines TRBV5-1 with TRBJ2-7; 7 bases agree with TRBD1. Germline V gene lookup returns CDR1 SGHRS and CDR2 YFSETQ. The V segment lost 5 bases and the J segment 2 bases; nucleotides outside the gene matches: 4. The CDR3 runs to 13 residues.

This clonotype has only a few counts. The rearrangement uses TRBV20-1 and TRBJ2-1; 8 bases match TRBD1. V lost 6 bases, J lost 4 bases, and 14 bases stayed unmatched. The CDR3 has 16 amino acids. The germline gives CDR1 DFQATT, CDR2 SNEGSKA (reference sequence). DNA of the CDR3: TGCAGTGCGCCAAATAGACAGGGGTTAAGTTACAATGAGCAGTTCTTC. This encodes CSAPNRQGLSYNEQFF.